A single sample gave rise to the 30 T cell receptor beta chains below, sequenced in a study of identical twins. TCRdb redid the calling of the 5' RACE reads with MiXCR, one entry per CDR3 protein. The sample has 350,000 to 450,000 distinct CDR3 sequences, approximately 17% seen once. Sequencing was performed on naive T cells sorted from blood. The receptors derive from a man aged 50 to 60 in good health.

The chain is built from TRBV7-9 and TRBJ2-1; 8 bases map to TRBD2. This CDR3 has 16 residues. CDR1 is SEHNR and CDR2 is FQNEAQ in the germline V gene (reference sequence). V lost 8 bases and J lost 6; bases outside the gene matches: 15. CDR3 in DNA: TGTGCCAGCGCCCTATGGCGCCTAGCGGGCCCCAATGAGCAGTTCTTC. Protein: CASALWRLAGPNEQFF.

This chain joins TRBV10-3 and TRBJ2-5; unclear D gene. The CDR3 loop spans 13 amino acids. V was shortened by 5 bases and J by 5 bases, with 12 bases between the two germline ends. Germline CDR1 reads ENHRY; CDR2 reads SYGVKD. CDR3 sequence: CAISPEDRETQYF. The DNA for the CDR3 is TGTGCCATCAGTCCCGAGGACCGGGAGACCCAGTACTTC.

This clonotype was seen at least ten times. This sequence joins TRBV20-1 and TRBJ2-1, with D perhaps TRBD2 (5 bases). CDR1 is DFQATT, CDR2 SNEGSKA, per germline (reference sequence). V gave up 5 bases and J gave up 6 bases, with 20 bases separating them. The CDR3 has 15 amino acids. The CDR3 loop is CSAVIGSSIGNEQFF. The CDR3 nucleotides are TGCAGTGCTGTAATCGGGTCTAGCATAGGCAATGAGCAGTTCTTC.

This clonotype was observed a few times. The rearrangement joins TRBV29-1 to TRBJ2-3; 16 bases fit TRBD2. The CDR3 has 14 amino acids. V was pared by 6 bases and J by 4 bases, with 1 base of the junction left unmatched. CDR1 and CDR2 from the germline V gene are SQVTM and ANQGSEA. The CDR3 nucleotides are TGCAGCGTGGGGACTAGCGGGGGGGCAGATACGCAGTATTTT. Translation gives CSVGTSGGADTQYF.

Remarks on this clonotype: A read error is possible here, since a much larger clone lies one base away. The limits of the CDR3 on the DNA are not certain, so only TCRdb's listed CDR3 is given. The chain employs TRBV9 and TRBJ2-7; TRBD1 reflects the table's D call only, with no check against the DNA. Both ends counted, the CDR3 spans 13 residues. Germline V gene lookup returns CDR1 SGDLS and CDR2 YYNGEE. The CDR3 sequence is CASSVAAGSEKYF.

This clonotype showed up just a few times. CDR3 residues: CSVETGGAREQYF. The CDR3 coding sequence is TGCAGCGTTGAAACAGGGGGGGCGAGGGAGCAGTACTTC. The chain has TRBV29-1 and TRBJ2-7; perhaps TRBD1 as D (8 bases). This CDR3 has 13 residues. V was shortened by 2 bases and J by 7 bases, with 15 bases between the two germline ends. In germline, CDR1 is SQVTM, CDR2 ANQGSEA.

The chain uses TRBV15 and TRBJ1-4; D unresolved. Trimming stripped 0 bases from V and 8 bases from J, with 10 bases between. The CDR3 length is 14 residues. The germline V gene has CDR1 LNHNV and CDR2 YYDKDF (reference sequence). CDR3: CATSRDKAREKLFF. The CDR3 DNA is TGTGCCACCAGCAGAGATAAGGCTAGAGAAAAACTGTTTTTT.

The rearrangement uses TRBV30 and TRBJ1-1; TRBD1 matches at 11 bases. V lost 0 bases and J lost 3; bases outside the gene matches: 9. The CDR3 totals 17 residues. Germline loops: CDR1 GTSNPN, CDR2 SVGIG (reference sequence). CDR3 loop: CAWSVQWTGGLHTEAFF. The CDR3 region has the DNA TGTGCCTGGAGTGTACAGTGGACAGGGGGCCTTCACACTGAAGCTTTCTTT.

This clonotype was seen a few times. V usage is TRBV7-8 and J usage is TRBJ1-4; perhaps TRBD1 as D (5 bases). Germline CDR1 reads SGHVS; CDR2 reads FQNEAQ. The V and J ends lost 3 bases and 7 bases respectively, with 18 bases between them. CDR3 length equals 16 residues. CDR3 amino acids: CASSFRREGWGEKLFF. CDR3 nucleotides: TGTGCCAGCAGCTTTAGGAGGGAGGGGTGGGGTGAAAAACTGTTTTTT.

The J gene is TRBJ1-4, the V gene TRBV5-1; no firm D call. CDR1 and CDR2 from the germline V gene are SGHRS and YFSETQ. V was clipped by 5 bases and J by 8 bases, with 16 bases between them. CDR3 length equals 14 residues. CDR3 coding DNA: TGCGCCAGCAGAGATGTGACCACCAGCGAAAAACTGTTTTTT. It specifies CASRDVTTSEKLFF. Full variable domain (remainder filled in from reference TRBV5-1 and TRBJ1-4): KAGVTQTPRYLIKTRGQQVTLSCSPISGHRSVSWYQQTPGQGLQFLFEYFSETQRNKGNFPGRFSGRQFSNSRSEMNVSTLELGDSALYLCASRDVTTSEKLFFGSGTQLSVL.

This chain joins TRBV7-2 and TRBJ2-7, with TRBD2 matching 13 bases. CDR1 and CDR2 from the germline V gene are SGHTA and FQGNSA. This CDR3 is built from 15 residues. V shed 5 bases and J 1 base; nucleotides not matched to a gene: 2. The CDR3 spells CASSRTSGGSYEQYF. In DNA form, the CDR3 reads TGTGCCAGCAGCCGGACTAGCGGGGGATCCTACGAGCAGTACTTC.

This clonotype was counted a single time. The rearrangement uses TRBV5-1 and TRBJ1-1, with no clear D. The CDR3 extends over 13 amino acids. The ends were cut back, 0 bases at V and 7 bases at J, with 10 bases in the middle. Germline V gene data show CDR1 as SGHRS and CDR2 as YFSETQ. The CDR3 sequence is CASSLGTVSEAFF. The CDR3 nucleotides read TGCGCCAGCAGCTTGGGTACAGTGAGTGAAGCTTTCTTT.

A few counts support this clonotype. The genes are TRBV20-1 and TRBJ2-2; the D is unclear. This CDR3 has 12 amino acids. Germline CDR1 is DFQATT and CDR2 is SNEGSKA (reference sequence). The V and J ends lost 1 base and 7 bases respectively, with 7 bases between them. The CDR3 nucleotides read TGCAGTGCTAGAGTACGAGGCGGGGAGCTGTTTTTT. Residues: CSARVRGGELFF.

The genes are TRBV27 and TRBJ2-7; 9 bases align to TRBD1. Per germline, CDR1 MNHEY and CDR2 SMNVEV (reference sequence). This CDR3 has 16 residues. V lost 3 bases to trimming and J lost 1 base; unmatched junction nucleotides: 7. CDR3 loop: CASSFAYGQGSYEQYF. In nucleotides, the CDR3 is TGTGCCAGCAGTTTTGCGTACGGACAGGGGTCCTACGAGCAGTACTTC.

CDR3 nucleotide sequence: TGTGCCAGCAGTCAGGACACGAGCCATCTATACGAGCAGTACTTC. This translates into CASSQDTSHLYEQYF. This rearrangement joins TRBV2 to TRBJ2-7; D possibly corresponds to TRBD1 (5 bases). Trimming took 5 bases from V and 4 from J, leaving 18 bases between them. Germline V CDR1 and CDR2: SNHLY, FYNNEI. The CDR3 spans 15 residues.

At least ten counts were recorded for this clonotype. CDR3 loop: CASSYDLTNSYNEQFF. The CDR3 nucleotides are TGTGCCAGCAGCTATGACTTGACAAACTCCTACAATGAGCAGTTCTTC. This chain connects TRBV7-9 to TRBJ2-1, with D hard to call. The CDR3 consists of 16 residues. The germline gives CDR1 SEHNR, CDR2 FQNEAQ (reference sequence). Trimming pared 4 bases from V and 0 bases from J, leaving 13 bases between.

The chain has TRBV25-1 and TRBJ1-5; 7 nucleotides agree with TRBD1. CDR3 length: 14 amino acids. With 4 bases clipped from V and 2 bases from J, the junction kept 2 bases outside the gene matches. Germline loops: CDR1 MGHDK, CDR2 SYGVNS. The CDR3 loop is CASSVGGGNQPQHF. The CDR3 coding sequence is TGTGCCAGCAGTGTAGGGGGCGGCAATCAGCCCCAGCATTTT.

This clonotype appeared many times. The chain employs TRBV6-2 or TRBV6-3 and TRBJ2-7; 8 bases are shared with TRBD2. With V trimmed by 3 bases and J by 4 bases, 5 bases remained unmatched. The length of the CDR3 is 14 residues. CDR1 is MNHEY and CDR2 is SVGEGT in the germline V gene. The CDR3: CASSYTSGGYEQYF. Written as DNA, the CDR3 is TGTGCCAGCAGTTATACGAGCGGGGGATACGAGCAGTACTTC.

This clonotype was seen repeatedly, ten times or more. The chain uses TRBV6-1 and TRBJ1-2; D may be TRBD1 (5 bases). V lost 7 bases, J lost 5 bases, and 14 bases lay in between. This CDR3 has 13 amino acids. Germline values: CDR1 MNHNS, CDR2 SASEGT. The CDR3 bases are TGTGCCAGCACCCCGGGACTACGGTATGGCTACACCTTC. This codes for CASTPGLRYGYTF.

The chain combines TRBV14 with TRBJ2-7; tentatively, D is TRBD1 (6 bases). The V end was cut by 3 bases, the J end by 0 bases, with 12 bases between. The CDR3 spans 15 residues. In germline, CDR1 is SGHDN, CDR2 FVKESK. The CDR3 DNA reads TGTGCCAGCAGCCAGACAGGACAGTTCTCCTACGAGCAGTACTTC. It yields the protein CASSQTGQFSYEQYF.

This clonotype showed up many times. The J gene is TRBJ1-1, the V gene TRBV10-3; no clear D. The V gene's germline CDR1 is ENHRY and CDR2 SYGVKD. CDR3 size: 12 residues. V lost 3 bases and J lost 4, with 6 bases in between. The CDR3 DNA reads TGTGCCATCAGTGATCGGGGCACTGAAGCTTTCTTT. Translating gives CAISDRGTEAFF.

This clonotype has at least ten counts. The genes are TRBV20-1 and TRBJ2-5, with TRBD2 matching 16 bases. In germline, CDR1 is DFQATT, CDR2 SNEGSKA (reference sequence). This CDR3 has 16 amino acids. J was trimmed by 4 bases and V by 6 bases; bases with no gene match: 8. In DNA form, the CDR3 reads TGCAGTGCAACCGGGACTAGCGGGGGGGCCGCAGAGACCCAGTACTTC. Its translation: CSATGTSGGAAETQYF.

This clonotype has only a few counts. CDR3 region: CAITVDRNTEAFF. CDR3 DNA: TGTGCCATCACCGTCGACAGGAACACTGAAGCTTTCTTT. The chain links TRBV10-3 to TRBJ1-1; D possibly corresponds to TRBD1 (5 bases). The V end lost 7 bases, the J end lost 1 base, and 10 bases lay between the germline ends. The CDR3 spans 13 residues. Germline V gene data show CDR1 as ENHRY and CDR2 as SYGVKD.

In its sample, this clonotype was seen many times. The chain joins TRBV10-3 to TRBJ1-1; D uncertain. CDR1 and CDR2 from the germline V gene are ENHRY and SYGVKD. The CDR3 runs 12 residues. The V end lost 4 bases, the J end lost 6 bases, and 9 bases lay between the germline ends. This CDR3 is CAISGTDAEAFF. As DNA, the CDR3 is TGTGCCATCAGTGGGACTGATGCTGAAGCTTTCTTT.

This clonotype has only a few counts. The CDR3: CSARVSRTSISYEQYF. The CDR3 bases are TGCAGTGCTAGAGTAAGTCGGACGTCGATCTCCTACGAGCAGTACTTC. J is TRBJ2-7 and V is TRBV20-1; D not certain. CDR1 and CDR2 from the germline V gene are DFQATT and SNEGSKA (reference sequence). The V end lost 1 base, the J end lost 0 bases, and 16 bases lay between the germline ends. This CDR3 is built from 16 residues.

This clonotype showed up just a few times. V gene TRBV20-1 combines with J gene TRBJ2-7; D is unclear. Trimming stripped 1 base from V and 5 bases from J, with 21 bases between. CDR1 is DFQATT, CDR2 SNEGSKA, per germline (reference sequence). The CDR3 contains 16 residues. This CDR3 is CSARVRKGWPMDEQYF. In nucleotides, the CDR3 is TGCAGTGCTAGAGTACGGAAAGGGTGGCCGATGGACGAGCAGTACTTC.

This clonotype showed up just a few times. The gene calls are TRBV7-9 and TRBJ2-3, with 8 positions matching TRBD2. CDR3 length: 13 amino acids. The germline CDR1 and CDR2 sequences are SEHNR and FQNEAQ (reference sequence). The ends lost 9 bases at V and 1 base at J; junction bases unmatched: 3. In nucleotides, the CDR3 is TGTGCCAGTACACTAGCGGGCACAGATACGCAGTATTTT. As protein: CASTLAGTDTQYF.

This clonotype was recorded a few times. The rearrangement joins TRBV18 to TRBJ2-7, with TRBD2 matching 8 bases. CDR1 is KGHSH, CDR2 LQKENI, per germline. The J segment lost 2 bases and the V segment lost 5 bases, leaving 5 bases of the junction unmatched. The CDR3 sequence is 14 residues long. Written as DNA, the CDR3 is TGTGCCAGCTCAACCGGAGCGGGAGCCTACGAGCAGTACTTC. This codes for CASSTGAGAYEQYF.

The sample holds one count of this clonotype. This chain joins TRBV5-1 and TRBJ2-3; D gene unclear. CDR3 length: 13 amino acids. Germline V lookup: CDR1 SGHRS, CDR2 YFSETQ. Trimming took 1 base from V and 4 from J, leaving 7 bases between them. CDR3 coding DNA: TGCGCCAGCAGCTTGCCCACCCCAGATACGCAGTATTTT. This codes for CASSLPTPDTQYF.

This clonotype appeared many times. The chain links TRBV6-1 to TRBJ1-2; D gene unclear. Germline loops: CDR1 MNHNS, CDR2 SASEGT. The V and J ends lost 3 bases and 5 bases respectively, with 10 bases between them. This CDR3 is built from 13 residues. The CDR3 DNA follows: TGTGCCAGCAGTGAGTGGGCAGCATATGGCTACACCTTC. This gives the protein CASSEWAAYGYTF.